The clone carrying this TCR beta chain was observed at least ten times. Antigen specificity is unknown. This record comes from a study of CD8 T cells in ankylosing spondylitis. Via MiXCR, TCRdb re-called the 5' RACE reads, giving one row per CDR3 protein. The table shows 150,000 to 200,000 distinct CDR3 sequences, with 10% to 15% occurring only once. CDR3 length: 16 residues. After removal of 1 base from V and 4 bases from J, the junction contained 7 bases not matched to a gene. The germline V gene has CDR1 SGHDN and CDR2 FVKESK. Study-wide points: Reportedly, disease-linked clones are significantly enriched in ankylosing spondylitis patients' matched synovial fluid. Reports of some motif variants in reactive arthritis synovial fluid and blood predate this one. CD8+ by phenotype, disease-linked clones were relatively rare in peripheral blood. Characteristic of ankylosing spondylitis blood, it appeared, was a TCR beta motif comprising about eight highly homologous variants.

Material: blood, either unsorted or a sorted T cell fraction (not recorded which). The TCR sequence derives from a female donor with ankylosing spondylitis or in good health (not recorded which). This sequence joins TRBV14 and TRBJ1-2, with 9 bases lining up with TRBD1. CDR3 amino acids: CASSQGRDRAGYGYTF. As DNA, the CDR3 is TGTGCCAGCAGCCAAGGACGGGACAGGGCTGGCTATGGCTACACCTTC.